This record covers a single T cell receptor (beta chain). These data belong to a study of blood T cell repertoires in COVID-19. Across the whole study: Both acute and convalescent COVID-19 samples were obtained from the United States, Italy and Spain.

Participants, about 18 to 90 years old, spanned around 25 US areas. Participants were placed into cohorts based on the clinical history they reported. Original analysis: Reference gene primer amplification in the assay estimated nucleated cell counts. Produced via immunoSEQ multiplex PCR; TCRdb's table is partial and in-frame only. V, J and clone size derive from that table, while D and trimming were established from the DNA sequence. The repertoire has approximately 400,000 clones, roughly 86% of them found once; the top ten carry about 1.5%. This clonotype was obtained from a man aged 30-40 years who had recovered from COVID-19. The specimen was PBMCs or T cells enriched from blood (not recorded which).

DNA for the CDR3: TGTGCCACCAGCGCACAGACTAGCGGGGGCGCAGATACGCAGTATTTT. It translates to CATSAQTSGGADTQYF. V and J are TRBV15 and TRBJ2-3, with TRBD2 matching 12 bases. The CDR3 extends over 16 amino acids. V trimming: 5 bases; J trimming: 4 bases; junction bases outside the gene matches: 7. The germline V gene encodes CDR1 LNHNV and CDR2 YYDKDF (reference sequence).